This TCR beta chain was retrieved from a study of cytomegalovirus exposure and HLA in healthy donors. General observations from the study: Reports described diagnosis of cytomegalovirus status by the classifier as highly specific and sensitive.

Germline lookup yields CDR1 SNHLY and CDR2 FYNNEI. The CDR3 is made up of 12 amino acids. Trimming pared 6 bases from V and 7 bases from J, leaving 10 bases between. PCR employed 60 Vbeta and 13 Jbeta primers. Per the original methods: It was a later analysis that counted roughly 80 million unique TCR beta chains, of which about 10 million were shared. Only in-frame clones appear in the TCRdb table, and some are missing; sequencing was by immunoSEQ multiplex PCR. D and trimming were read from the DNA, whereas the V and J calls and clone size are those reported in that table. The table records fewer than 200,000 clones, about 84% of them present only once. Healthy bone marrow donors made up the donor group. This clone has more than one count but fewer than ten. Its antigen is as yet unknown.

This receptor was identified in a woman aged 25 to 39 in good health and CMV-seropositive. What was sequenced was PBMCs. The chain combines TRBV2 with TRBJ1-3, with D perhaps matching TRBD1 (5 bases). The CDR3 sequence: CASSQGVNTIYF. The CDR3 DNA reads as TGTGCCAGCAGCCAAGGGGTGAACACCATATATTTT.